These 24 T cell receptor beta chains were all obtained from the same sample, sequenced in a study of a mutant IDH1 vaccine in newly diagnosed glioma. Libraries were prepared by immunoSEQ multiplex PCR; TCRdb keeps only in-frame clonotypes and omits some of them. In the table there are about 54,000 clones, 80% to 90% of which are singletons. Time point noted: week 35, safety follow-up. Each dose delivered 300 ug of mutant IDH1 20-mer peptide subcutaneously with imiquimod. Their antigens are not known. The sequencing here drew on PBMCs, taken from a glioma patient whose treatment included an IDH1 peptide vaccine. Source of these receptors: a man in his forties or fifties with glioma.

CDR3 residues: CASSYSGGSSYEQYF. The CDR3 bases are TGTGCCAGCAGTTACTCAGGGGGGAGCTCCTACGAGCAGTACTTC. The chain carries TRBV6-5 and TRBJ2-7, with D tentatively TRBD1 or TRBD2 (6 bases each). The CDR3 extends over 15 amino acids. Deletions cut 0 bases from V and 0 bases from J, with 9 bases between. Germline values: CDR1 MNHEY, CDR2 SVGAGI.

The V and J genes are TRBV5-5 and TRBJ2-7; D not resolved. The CDR3 covers 11 residues. Germline assignment: CDR1 SGHKS and CDR2 YYEKEE (reference sequence). The V gene lost 5 bases and the J gene lost 3 bases, with 6 bases spanning the gap. CDR3 coding DNA: TGTGCCAGCAGGGAAAACTACGAGCAGTACTTC. Translating gives CASRENYEQYF.

This chain links TRBV10-3 with TRBJ2-7; D perhaps matches TRBD2 (5 bases). The CDR3 has 14 amino acids. V was cut by 2 bases and J by 7 bases, with 15 bases left in between. CDR1 is ENHRY and CDR2 is SYGVKD in the germline V gene. The chain's CDR3 is CAISEEGRTLEQYF. CDR3 DNA sequence: TGTGCCATCAGTGAGGAAGGGAGAACGTTGGAGCAGTACTTC.

V gene TRBV10-3 combines with J gene TRBJ1-2; 8 bases line up with TRBD1. Germline V gives CDR1 ENHRY, CDR2 SYGVKD. Trimming at V came to 6 bases and at J to 0 bases, leaving 6 bases not matched to a gene. CDR3 length: 15 residues. The CDR3 bases are TGTGCCATCAGCGAACAGGGGGGAGCTAACTATGGCTACACCTTC. Translated, it gives CAISEQGGANYGYTF.

V usage is TRBV4-2 and J usage is TRBJ2-5, with 10 nucleotides matching TRBD2. With V trimmed by 4 bases and J by 5 bases, 13 bases remained unmatched. Germline V gene sequence: CDR1 LGHNA, CDR2 YNFKEQ. The CDR3 sequence is 17 residues long. DNA of the CDR3: TGTGCCAGCAGCCTTGGGACTAGCGAAATGACGACGGAGACCCAGTACTTC. Its translation is CASSLGTSEMTTETQYF.

This rearrangement joins TRBV2 to TRBJ2-3, with no clear D. Germline loops: CDR1 SNHLY, CDR2 FYNNEI. V gave up 3 bases and J gave up 1 base, with 11 bases separating them. The CDR3 runs 15 residues. The CDR3 region has the DNA TGTGCCAGCAGTGAGGGGATACGGGGCACAGATACGCAGTATTTT. As protein: CASSEGIRGTDTQYF.

The genes are TRBV6-1 and TRBJ2-7; possible D gene TRBD2, 6 bases. Germline V CDR1 and CDR2: MNHNS, SASEGT. The CDR3 extends over 12 amino acids. The germline V and J ends were trimmed by 1 base and 8 bases, with 9 bases remaining between them. Written as DNA, the CDR3 is TGTGCCAGCAGTGAAGGGGACTCCCAGCAGTACTTC. It specifies CASSEGDSQQYF.

The chain uses TRBV19 and TRBJ2-3; 8 nucleotides align to TRBD2. The germline V gene encodes CDR1 LNHDA and CDR2 SQIVND (reference sequence). The CDR3 spans 15 residues. V shed 1 base and J 6 bases; nucleotides not matched to a gene: 6. Here the CDR3 reads CASSIAGGLRDTQYF. CDR3 nucleotides: TGTGCCAGTAGTATAGCGGGAGGGCTCCGGGATACGCAGTATTTT.

This chain connects TRBV2 to TRBJ1-2; D is unclear. The germline V and J ends were trimmed by 6 bases and 7 bases, with 15 bases remaining between them. Per germline, CDR1 SNHLY and CDR2 FYNNEI. This CDR3 region has 13 residues. Written as DNA, the CDR3 is TGTGCCAGCAGGGGCCCGGGAGGGTTTGGCTACACCTTC. Its translation: CASRGPGGFGYTF.

The chain is built from TRBV9 and TRBJ2-4; D is perhaps TRBD2 (6 bases). The CDR3 sequence is 19 residues long. Germline loops: CDR1 SGDLS, CDR2 YYNGEE. Trimming stripped 2 bases from V and 1 base from J, with 22 bases between. The CDR3 region is CASSVGGGVGGSAKNIQYF. In DNA form, the CDR3 reads TGTGCCAGCAGCGTCGGCGGCGGAGTCGGGGGTTCGGCCAAAAACATTCAGTACTTC.

The chain employs TRBV7-8 and TRBJ1-2, with 10 positions matching TRBD1. Germline-derived CDR1 and CDR2 are SGHVS and FQNEAQ. With 4 bases clipped from V and 8 bases from J, the junction kept 10 bases outside the gene matches. The CDR3 extends over 15 amino acids. CDR3 in DNA: TGTGCCAGCAGCTCGACAGGGGGCAGCAGGCGAGGCTACACCTTC. Amino acid sequence: CASSSTGGSRRGYTF.

V gene TRBV7-3 combines with J gene TRBJ1-1, with D unresolved. Germline CDR1 and CDR2: SGHTA and FQGTGA. The CDR3 consists of 14 residues. The ends were cut back, 1 base at V and 6 bases at J, with 12 bases in the middle. This chain's CDR3 is CASSLRSTSPEAFF. The DNA for the CDR3 is TGTGCCAGCAGCTTAAGGTCGACTTCCCCTGAAGCTTTCTTT. The whole variable domain, filled in from reference TRBV7-3 and TRBJ1-1, reads GAGVSQTPSNKVTEKGKYVELRCDPISGHTALYWYRQSLGQGPEFLIYFQGTGAADDSGLPNDRFFAVRPEGSVSTLKIQRTERGDSAVYLCASSLRSTSPEAFFGQGTRLTVV.

This clone was detected only a few times. J is TRBJ2-2 and V is TRBV11-3; perhaps TRBD1 as D (7 bases). The CDR3 has 17 amino acids. Trimming shortened V by 5 bases and J by 5 bases, and 21 bases separated the two germline ends. Germline assignment: CDR1 SGHNT and CDR2 YENEEA. The CDR3 reads CASSPGRFAGGTGELFF. The CDR3 nucleotides read TGTGCCAGCAGCCCGGGACGCTTCGCAGGGGGGACCGGGGAGCTGTTTTTT.

The chain is built from TRBV20-1 and TRBJ1-2; D not certain. CDR1 is DFQATT and CDR2 is SNEGSKA in the germline V gene (reference sequence). The length of the CDR3 is 10 residues. V was cut by 6 bases and J by 2 bases, with 4 bases left in between. Here the CDR3 reads CSARNYGYTF. The CDR3 DNA is TGCAGTGCGAGAAACTATGGCTACACCTTC.

This chain uses TRBV5-1 with TRBJ1-4, with D unresolved. The CDR3 spans 15 residues. Looked up from germline, CDR1 is SGHRS and CDR2 is YFSETQ. Trimming stripped 0 bases from V and 8 bases from J, with 14 bases between. CDR3 sequence: CASSLERLDGEKLFF. The CDR3 DNA follows: TGCGCCAGCAGCTTGGAACGGTTGGATGGGGAAAAACTGTTTTTT.

The rearrangement joins TRBV5-6 to TRBJ2-3; D call uncertain. The CDR3 is 11 amino acids. CDR1 is SGHDT and CDR2 is YYEEEE in the germline V gene. Trimming took off 6 bases at V and 6 bases at J, with 8 bases between the two ends. The CDR3 spells CASTLGDTQYF. CDR3 in DNA: TGTGCCAGCACCCTAGGGGATACGCAGTATTTT.

The V and J genes are TRBV6-5 and TRBJ2-5; D perhaps matches TRBD1 (5 bases). The CDR3 runs to 13 residues. V was clipped by 6 bases and J by 5 bases, with 13 bases between them. The germline CDR1 and CDR2 sequences are MNHEY and SVGAGI. The CDR3 DNA follows: TGTGCCAGCAGCCAATCAGGGTGGGAGACCCAGTACTTC. Encoded protein: CASSQSGWETQYF.

This chain links TRBV5-6 with TRBJ2-7, with 8 bases that match TRBD1. CDR3 length: 14 amino acids. CDR1 is SGHDT and CDR2 is YYEEEE in the germline V gene. The CDR3 here is CASSLFDRGWPTLV. The CDR3 DNA follows: TGTGCCAGCAGCTTGTTCGACAGGGGTTGGCCGACACTTGTC.

The rearrangement uses TRBV5-8 and TRBJ2-7, with 10 bases that match TRBD1. The V gene's germline CDR1 is SGHTS and CDR2 YDEGEE. The CDR3 runs to 14 residues. With V trimmed by 4 bases and J by 5 bases, 6 bases remained unmatched. In DNA form, the CDR3 reads TGTGCCAGCAGCACGGGACAGGGGTCGGACGAGCAGTACTTC. Its translation is CASSTGQGSDEQYF.

The CDR3 sequence is CASSARLGETQYF. The CDR3, as DNA: TGTGCCAGCAGCGCCCGACTGGGAGAGACCCAGTACTTC. V and J are TRBV7-2 and TRBJ2-5; D is uncertain. CDR3 length equals 13 residues. Trimming removed 5 bases at V and 4 bases at J, with 11 bases between. From germline, CDR1 is SGHTA and CDR2 FQGNSA.

The CDR3 DNA follows: TGTGCCAGCAGCGCTACGCCGACAGGGGATCAGCCCCAGCATTTT. Residues: CASSATPTGDQPQHF. The chain carries TRBV9 and TRBJ1-5; 8 bases line up with TRBD1. Germline CDR1 is SGDLS and CDR2 is YYNGEE. There are 15 residues in the CDR3. With 3 bases clipped from V and 5 bases from J, the junction kept 7 bases outside the gene matches.

This clone was seen a few times. The chain is built from TRBV5-4 and TRBJ2-1, with D unresolved. Germline CDR1 and CDR2: SGHNT and YYREEE (reference sequence). V was cut by 2 bases and J by 0 bases, with 12 bases left in between. CDR3 length: 16 amino acids. The CDR3 region is CASSFASSDSYNEQFF. The CDR3 DNA reads TGTGCCAGCAGCTTCGCTTCTAGTGACTCCTACAATGAGCAGTTCTTC.

V is TRBV5-4 and J is TRBJ2-1, with a tentative D call TRBD1 (6 bases). The germline V and J ends were trimmed by 4 bases and 6 bases, with 20 bases remaining between them. Looked up from germline, CDR1 is SGHNT and CDR2 is YYREEE (reference sequence). CDR3 length equals 16 residues. This chain's CDR3 is CASSMPQGNLGNEQFF. DNA for the CDR3: TGTGCCAGCAGCATGCCCCAGGGGAATTTAGGCAATGAGCAGTTCTTC.

V is TRBV18 and J is TRBJ2-7, with TRBD1 matching 7 bases. V trimming: 6 bases; J trimming: 5 bases; junction bases outside the gene matches: 7. The CDR3 has 13 residues. Germline V lookup: CDR1 KGHSH, CDR2 LQKENI. The DNA of the CDR3 is TGTGCCAGCTCCCAGGGACAGCCAGACGAGCAGTACTTC. The encoded protein is CASSQGQPDEQYF.